This T cell receptor beta chain was obtained from a study of blood T cell repertoires in COVID-19. V gave up 0 bases and J gave up 4 bases; unmatched junction bases: 11. The CDR3 has 19 amino acids. The germline gives CDR1 SGHTS, CDR2 YDEGEE. Methods used by the authors: Reference gene primer amplification gave nucleated cell count estimates. Sequencing was performed with immunoSEQ multiplex PCR; in TCRdb, only in-frame clones are kept and a portion is missing. D and trimming come from the DNA, and the V and J calls and clone size come from that table. The sample has around 230,000 clones; about four fifths are singletons.

The sequence was obtained from a woman in her 40s with active or convalescent COVID-19. Material for sequencing was peripheral blood. The rearrangement uses TRBV5-8 and TRBJ1-6, with 9 bases fitting TRBD1. CDR3 region: CASSLDTTGGMGYNSPLHF. CDR3 nucleotide sequence: TGTGCCAGCAGCTTGGACACCACAGGGGGCATGGGGTATAATTCACCCCTCCACTTT.